This entry describes one TCR beta chain. Some clones are missing from TCRdb's copy, which holds only in-frame ones; the method was immunoSEQ multiplex PCR. The sample consists of 80,000 to 100,000 clones, around 88% of them appearing once. Trimming cost V 5 bases and J 4 bases, with 12 bases left between them. CDR1 is SGHTA and CDR2 is FQGNSA in the germline V gene. This CDR3 region has 14 residues. This entry is derived from a study of radiotherapy plus CTLA-4 blockade in lung cancer. Here the sequenced sample was peripheral blood, taken from a patient treated with radiotherapy plus ipilimumab. This TCR derives from a human donor with non-small cell lung cancer that progressed on radiotherapy plus ipilimumab. This chain connects TRBV7-2 to TRBJ1-5; D unresolved. This CDR3 reads CASSPEARNQPQHF. CDR3 nucleotides: TGTGCCAGCAGCCCAGAGGCAAGGAATCAGCCCCAGCATTTT.